One and the same sample provided the 30 T cell receptor beta chains below, sequenced in a study of tumor and adjacent non-tumor tissue in lung cancer. TCRbeta libraries were built with three rounds of nested PCR, modified from ARM-PCR. TCRdb called the multiplex PCR reads again in MiXCR, with one record for every CDR3 protein. This table holds fewer than 150,000 distinct CDR3 sequences, around two thirds found once. RNA was extracted from bulk tissue without any cell sorting. The sequenced sample consisted of lung tumor tissue. The receptor source for this set is a man aged 55-75 years with small cell lung cancer.

About this clonotype itself: The junction and the germline gene differ at one end; a read error may be behind it. The J gene is TRBJ1-1, the V gene TRBV4-2, with 7 positions matching TRBD1. Looked up from germline, CDR1 is LGHNA and CDR2 is YNFKEQ. This CDR3 has 15 residues. CDR3 nucleotide sequence: TGTGCCAGCAGCCAAGAGACAGGGATGAACACTGTAGCTTTCTTT. It encodes CASSQETGMNTVAFF.

Notes on this clonotype: A read error is possible here, since a much larger clone lies one base away. The chain is built from TRBV20-1 and TRBJ2-7; D is ambiguous. Trimming left V 6 bases short and J 7 bases short, with 13 bases between. The CDR3 totals 11 residues. Germline assignment: CDR1 DFQATT and CDR2 SNEGSKA (reference sequence). The CDR3 DNA is TGCAGTGCATCGTACGGGCGGGAGCAGTACTTC. Its translation: CSASYGREQYF.

About this clonotype: This may be a read error, as it is one base from a much larger clone. V usage is TRBV6-5 and J usage is TRBJ2-1, with D unclear. The germline CDR1 and CDR2 sequences are MNHEY and SVGAGI. The CDR3 contains 15 residues. The CDR3 protein is CASSYLPPVYNEQSF. CDR3 sequence (DNA): TGTGCCAGCAGTTACCTACCGCCAGTATACAATGAGCAGTCCTTC.

Comment on this clonotype: The junction departs from germline at one end; a sequencing error may be responsible. This chain connects TRBV4-1 to TRBJ2-1; weak D call: TRBD1 (6 bases). This CDR3 comprises 15 residues. Germline CDR1 MGHRA, CDR2 YSYEKL. The CDR3 sequence: CDSSQEYREYNERFF. The DNA for the CDR3 is TGCGACAGCAGCCAAGAGTACAGGGAATACAATGAGCGGTTCTTC.

V is TRBV6-5 and J is TRBJ1-2, with D perhaps TRBD1 (6 bases). The CDR3 loop spans 13 amino acids. Per germline, CDR1 MNHEY and CDR2 SVGAGI. CDR3: CDRSPGTLGGYTF. The CDR3 DNA sequence: TGTGACAGGAGTCCCGGGACACTGGGGGGCTACACCTTC.

V usage is TRBV12-3 or TRBV12-4 and J usage is TRBJ1-2; D perhaps matches TRBD1 (6 bases). This CDR3 region has 12 residues. Trimming left V 6 bases short and J 5 bases short, with 10 bases between. Here the CDR3 DNA reads TGTGCCAGCAGCCCTACAGGGTATGGCTACACCTTC. Its protein is CASSPTGYGYTF.

This chain links TRBV10-3 with TRBJ1-1; possible D gene TRBD1, 5 bases. Trimming removed 6 bases at V and 5 bases at J, with 13 bases between. The V gene's germline CDR1 is ENHRY and CDR2 SYGVKD. This CDR3 is 13 amino acids long. CDR3 region: CAIRTERETEAFF. The CDR3 DNA sequence: TGTGCCATCAGGACAGAGAGGGAAACTGAAGCTTTCTTT.

This clonotype was counted many times. The CDR3 coding sequence is TGCGCCAGCAGCTTGAGAGTGGGAGGTAACTTAGAGACCCAGTACTTC. This codes for CASSLRVGGNLETQYF. V is TRBV5-1 and J is TRBJ2-5; tentative D call: TRBD2 (6 bases). This CDR3 comprises 16 residues. Trimming took 1 base from V and 4 from J, leaving 17 bases between them. Looked up from germline, CDR1 is SGHRS and CDR2 is YFSETQ.

Comments on this clonotype: Being one base from a much bigger clone, this may be a read error. V gene TRBV28 combines with J gene TRBJ1-2; the D is unclear. The CDR3 consists of 13 residues. The V gene's germline CDR1 is MDHEN and CDR2 SYDVKM. The V gene lost 3 bases and the J gene lost 7 bases, with 12 bases spanning the gap. DNA for the CDR3: TGTGCCAGCAGTTTTCCGTTCGAAGGTGGCTACACCTTC. Encoded protein: CASSFPFEGGYTF.

Of note for this clonotype: A much larger clonotype is one base distant, so this may be a read error. The chain employs TRBV5-1 and TRBJ1-1, with D hard to call. This CDR3 region has 12 residues. Germline V gene data show CDR1 as SGHRS and CDR2 as YFSETQ. Here the CDR3 DNA reads TGCGCCAGCAGCTTGATGGGAACTGAAGCTTCCTTT. Amino acids: CASSLMGTEASF.

This clonotype came up a few times. The rearrangement links TRBV28 to TRBJ1-2, with no clear D. The CDR3 consists of 13 residues. Per the germline V gene, CDR1 is MDHEN and CDR2 is SYDVKM. Trimming shortened V by 6 bases and J by 2 bases, and 10 bases separated the two germline ends. CDR3 loop: CASRDGVNYGYTF. The CDR3 DNA follows: TGTGCCAGCAGGGACGGAGTAAACTATGGCTACACCTTC.

Concerning this clonotype itself: This could be a read error, since a much larger clone is one nucleotide away. The V gene is TRBV29-1, the J gene TRBJ1-2; 7 nucleotides agree with TRBD1. Per germline, CDR1 SQVTM and CDR2 ANQGSEA. The CDR3 runs 13 residues. The J segment lost 0 bases and the V segment lost 5 bases, leaving 3 bases of the junction unmatched. The CDR3 DNA reads as TGCAGCGTTACAGGGGTCACTAACTATGGCTACACCTTC. Translating it yields CSVTGVTNYGYTF.

This clonotype was seen repeatedly, ten times or more. The chain employs TRBV29-1 and TRBJ2-5, with 12 nucleotides matching TRBD2. CDR1 and CDR2 from the germline V gene are SQVTM and ANQGSEA. The CDR3 runs 15 residues. The ends lost 4 bases at V and 1 base at J; junction bases unmatched: 4. The CDR3 sequence is CSVGLAGAPQETQYF. The CDR3 DNA is TGCAGCGTTGGACTAGCGGGAGCCCCCCAAGAGACCCAGTACTTC.

On this clonotype: The junction departs from the called germline gene at one end, perhaps through a read error. The chain has TRBV20-1 and TRBJ1-5; D not certain. Germline V CDR1 and CDR2: DFQATT, SNEGSKA (reference sequence). The CDR3 runs 12 residues. The CDR3 loop reads CSASSGNQPRHF. The CDR3, as DNA: TGCAGTGCTAGTTCTGGGAATCAGCCCCGGCATTTT.

As for this clonotype: The CDR3 end shows no conserved phenylalanine or tryptophan, and so a read error is likely. The chain recombines TRBV5-4 with TRBJ2-1; 8 bases match TRBD2. CDR1 and CDR2 (germline): SGHNT, YYREEE (reference sequence). The CDR3 is 17 amino acids. V was clipped by 5 bases and J by 2 bases; unmatched bases: 12. This CDR3 is CASSPFSIGRAYNEQFL. For the CDR3, the DNA is TGTGCCAGCAGTCCGTTCTCTATCGGGAGGGCCTACAATGAGCAGTTCTTA.

Turning to this clonotype: Mismatch with germline at one junction end may stem from a read error. The gene calls are TRBV12-3 or TRBV12-4 and TRBJ2-4, with 10 bases identical to TRBD1. This CDR3 comprises 15 residues. In DNA, the CDR3 is TGTGTCAGCTTCGACAGGGGGCGCGGGTTTGACATTCAGTACTTC. Its protein is CVSFDRGRGFDIQYF.

The CDR3 bases are TGTGCCAGCAGCCGAGGGGGTCGGAATGAAAAACTGTTTTTT. Protein sequence: CASSRGGRNEKLFF. The V call is TRBV28, the J call TRBJ1-4, with D perhaps TRBD1 (6 bases). The germline V and J ends were trimmed by 6 bases and 5 bases, with 13 bases remaining between them. Germline assignment: CDR1 MDHEN and CDR2 SYDVKM. The CDR3 is made up of 14 amino acids.

The CDR3 nucleotides read TGTGCCAGTAGTCTCATCAGGGGTCAACTGTTTTTT. Translation gives CASSLIRGQLFF. This chain uses TRBV19 with TRBJ1-4; perhaps TRBD1 as D (6 bases). The CDR3 contains 12 residues. Per the germline V gene, CDR1 is LNHDA and CDR2 is SQIVND (reference sequence). V lost 5 bases and J 12 bases, leaving 13 bases between the germline ends.

The count of this clonotype is one. This could be a read error, since a much larger clone is one nucleotide away. The rearrangement links TRBV6-5 to TRBJ2-1, with D possibly matching TRBD2 (6 bases). Deletions cut 1 base from V and 9 bases from J, with 10 bases between. The CDR3 totals 13 residues. CDR1 is MNHEY and CDR2 is SVGAGI in the germline V gene. CDR3 nucleotides: TGTGCCAGCAGTTACTTTAGCGGACGTGAGCAGTTCTTC. This translates into CASSYFSGREQFF.

Regarding this clonotype: The CDR3 does not close with the conserved phenylalanine or tryptophan, likely indicating a read error. The chain uses TRBV29-1 and TRBJ1-1, with a possible D match to TRBD1 (5 bases). From germline, CDR1 is SQVTM and CDR2 ANQGSEA. The CDR3 consists of 13 residues. Trimming cost V 5 bases and J 1 base, with 11 bases left between them. This CDR3 is CSVRGRSNTEAFL. The DNA of the CDR3 is TGCAGCGTTAGGGGACGGTCGAACACTGAAGCTTTCTTA.

At least ten counts were recorded for this clonotype. The rearrangement joins TRBV20-1 to TRBJ2-3, with 7 nucleotides matching TRBD2. The V gene's germline CDR1 is DFQATT and CDR2 SNEGSKA (reference sequence). V dropped 1 base and J dropped 4; count of bases not matched to a gene: 11. The CDR3 has 16 amino acids. CDR3 sequence: CSARGAGGRGSDTQYF. CDR3 sequence (DNA): TGCAGTGCTAGAGGGGCTGGCGGGAGAGGGTCAGATACGCAGTATTTT.

This clonotype showed up just a few times. A much larger clone lies a single base off, so this may be a read error. For the CDR3, the DNA is TGTGTCAGCAGCCAGACAGGGAACAATCAGCCCCAGCATTTT. This encodes CVSSQTGNNQPQHF. The rearrangement links TRBV5-8 to TRBJ1-5, with 7 nucleotides matching TRBD1. CDR1 and CDR2 from the germline V gene are SGHTS and YDEGEE. The CDR3 spans 14 residues. Full variable domain (outside the CDR3, taken from reference TRBV5-8 and TRBJ1-5): EAGVTQSPTHLIKTRGQQATLRCSPISGHTSVYWYQQALGLGLQFLLWYDEGEERNRGNFPPRFSGRQFPNYSSELNVNALELEDSALYLCVSSQTGNNQPQHFGDGTRLSIL.

This clonotype was counted ten times or more. The chain joins TRBV6-2 or TRBV6-3 to TRBJ2-1, with 10 positions matching TRBD2. Germline trimming cut 6 bases from V and 9 bases from J; bases unmatched to any gene: 14. Germline values: CDR1 MNHEY, CDR2 SVGEGT. The CDR3 extends over 16 amino acids. CDR3 nucleotides: TGTGCCAGCAGAGCAACATGGACTAGCGGTTTAATTGAGCAGTTCTTC. Residues: CASRATWTSGLIEQFF.

The CDR3 reads CSARDRSDNHPQHF. In DNA, the CDR3 is TGCAGTGCTAGAGATAGGTCAGACAATCACCCTCAGCATTTT. V and J are TRBV20-1 and TRBJ1-5; D unresolved. Germline V lookup: CDR1 DFQATT, CDR2 SNEGSKA (reference sequence). The CDR3 length is 14 residues. V gave up 0 bases and J gave up 13 bases, with 19 bases separating them.

With regard to this clonotype: A clone one base away is much larger, so this may be a read error. The chain employs TRBV12-3 or TRBV12-4 and TRBJ2-1; TRBD2 agrees at 10 bases. The J segment lost 9 bases and the V segment lost 0 bases, leaving 5 bases of the junction unmatched. The CDR3 loop spans 15 amino acids. The CDR3 sequence is CASSLASGREGEQFF. CDR3 nucleotides: TGTGCCAGCAGTTTAGCGAGCGGGAGGGAGGGTGAGCAGTTCTTC.

In the case of this clonotype: At one end the junction does not follow the germline gene, possibly because of a read error. The J gene is TRBJ2-3, the V gene TRBV20-1; 7 nucleotides line up with TRBD2. The CDR3 contains 16 residues. Germline CDR1 and CDR2: DFQATT and SNEGSKA (reference sequence). CDR3 DNA sequence: TGCAGTGCTTGGGATGGGAGGGCCTTTTTTTTAGATAGGCAGTATTTT. Translating it yields CSAWDGRAFFLDRQYF.

A word on this clonotype: A read error may account for a junction end that differs from germline. The chain uses TRBV29-1 and TRBJ2-3, with D perhaps being TRBD1 or TRBD2 (5 bases each). The length of the CDR3 is 13 residues. The germline gives CDR1 SQVTM, CDR2 ANQGSEA. CDR3 sequence (DNA): TGCGGCGTTGGGGGTGGTACTACAGATACACAGTATTTT. This gives the protein CGVGGGTTDTQYF.

V and J are TRBV5-1 and TRBJ1-3, with D uncertain. V was trimmed by 0 bases and J by 0 bases, leaving 7 bases between them. Germline lookup yields CDR1 SGHRS and CDR2 YFSETQ. There are 15 residues in the CDR3. CDR3 sequence (DNA): TGCGCCAGCAGCTTGGTGGCAGCCTCTGGAAACACCATATATTTT. As protein: CASSLVAASGNTIYF.

The J gene is TRBJ2-7, the V gene TRBV5-6; possibly TRBD1 or TRBD2 for D (5 bases each). Trimming took off 0 bases at V and 2 bases at J, with 9 bases between the two ends. This CDR3 has 14 residues. Germline V gene data show CDR1 as SGHDT and CDR2 as YYEEEE. The CDR3 loop is CASSLVGGTYEQYV. DNA for the CDR3: TGTGCCAGCAGCTTGGTTGGGGGTACCTACGAGCAGTACGTC.

This clonotype was seen once. The junction does not match germline at one end; this may be a read error. The chain combines TRBV12-3 or TRBV12-4 with TRBJ1-1; 12 bases match TRBD1. The CDR3 contains 13 residues. CDR3: CPSRDRGQTEAFF. CDR3 nucleotide sequence: TGTCCCAGCAGGGACAGGGGGCAAACTGAAGCTTTCTTT.